This TCR beta chain was sequenced during a study of T cells in Graves' hyperthyroidism and ophthalmopathy. Patients with ophthalmopathy all had a Clinical Activity Score of at least 3, a NOSPECS grade of at least 4 and duration under 3 months. Used for diagnoses were clinical symptoms, serum thyroxine and TRAb, thyroid ultrasound and orbital computed tomography. Concerning this clonotype itself: The target antigen is unknown.

Regions amplified from RNA transcripts were the TCR beta CDR3 regions. TCR CDR3 underwent first-round RT-PCR with the HTBI primer set. TCRdb re-called the multiplex PCR reads through MiXCR, storing one row per CDR3 protein. The profile shows approximately 690,000 distinct CDR3 sequences, 14% of them singletons. General observations from the study: The blood repertoire included most of the expanded thyroid clonotypes above 0.001.

J gave up 2 bases and V 4 bases, and 5 bases lay outside the gene matches. Looked up from germline, CDR1 is KGHDR and CDR2 is SFDVKD. The CDR3 runs 16 residues. The sequenced material came from blood. This chain connects TRBV24-1 to TRBJ2-1, with 9 bases fitting TRBD2. The TCR originated in a woman aged 50 to 65 with Graves' ophthalmopathy. DNA of the CDR3: TGTGCCACCAGTGACCGGACTAGCGCCACCTACAATGAGCAGTTCTTC. It encodes CATSDRTSATYNEQFF.